This T cell receptor (beta chain) appears in the sequencing data of a study of graft-versus-host responses after intestinal transplantation. Study-wide context: Among the recipients, all got anti-thymocyte globulin induction and then tacrolimus and steroids for 3 to 4 years. Study results and caveats: Patients who carried graft-donor T cell macrochimerism also had high graft-versus-host to host-versus-graft clonal ratios in their allografts. Maximum circulating GvH clone levels tracked with early post-transplant HvG decreases. In recipient marrow, GvH clones were found, and some appeared first in ileum or blood.

To note about this clone: Its matching antigen is unknown.

The CDR3 has 13 amino acids. The germline V gene encodes CDR1 MNHEY and CDR2 SMNVEV (reference sequence). This table comes from immunoSEQ multiplex PCR, and its TCRdb copy is limited to in-frame clones, with some not included. This repertoire shows approximately 80,000 clones, roughly nine tenths found once; its top ten account for less than 0.4%. This material consisted of unstimulated CD4+ T cells sorted from spleen or lymph node cells, taken before intestinal transplant. The TCR was taken from a human donor who received an intestinal transplant. The rearrangement uses TRBV27 and TRBJ2-5; D is unresolved. The DNA end favors TRBJ2-7, so the J call may be wrong. The CDR3 nucleotides are TGTGCCAGCAGTTTTCTGACATCCGGCGAGCAGTACTTC. Translated, it gives CASSFLTSGEQYF.